The rows below give T cell receptor beta chains drawn from one sample of a study of shared clonotypes between healthy human individuals. TCRdb's table, derived via immunoSEQ multiplex PCR, lists solely in-frame clones and lacks some. The sample has some 2 million clones, about 95% seen once. Material: naive CD8+ T cells sorted from blood. All receptors derive from a man younger than 30 in good health. Each CDR3 is given with its conserved first and last residue. D genes are given only for firm matches. Clone size is not always given. Where it is, it says once, few, many or a class for expanded clones.

j_call: TRBJ2-1
d_call: TRBD1
v_call: TRBV5-6
clone_size: -
cdr3_aa: CASSAQGYYNEQFF
cdr3_nt: TGTGCCAGCAGCGCACAGGGGTATTACAATGAGCAGTTCTTC

j_call: TRBJ2-3
d_call: TRBD2
v_call: TRBV5-1
clone_size: -
cdr3_aa: CASSLELAGGDTQYF
cdr3_nt: TGCGCCAGCAGCTTGGAACTAGCGGGAGGAGATACGCAGTATTTT

j_call: TRBJ1-1
d_call: -
v_call: TRBV6-5
clone_size: -
cdr3_aa: CASSEVGAMNTEAFF
cdr3_nt: TGTGCCAGCAGCGAGGTAGGAGCCATGAACACTGAAGCTTTCTTT

j_call: TRBJ2-5
d_call: -
v_call: TRBV4-1
clone_size: once
cdr3_aa: CASSLTRQETQYF
cdr3_nt: TGCGCCAGCAGCCTCACTAGACAAGAGACCCAGTACTTC

j_call: TRBJ2-5
d_call: TRBD1
v_call: TRBV4-1
clone_size: -
cdr3_aa: CASSQVDRGSGRTETQYF
cdr3_nt: TGCGCCAGCAGCCAAGTGGACAGGGGAAGTGGTCGAACAGAGACCCAGTACTTC

j_call: TRBJ2-7
d_call: TRBD2
v_call: TRBV13
clone_size: -
cdr3_aa: CASSLGLAGLYEQYF
cdr3_nt: TGTGCCAGCAGCCTGGGACTAGCGGGCCTCTACGAGCAGTACTTC

j_call: TRBJ2-1
d_call: -
v_call: TRBV2
clone_size: -
cdr3_aa: CATLETSYNEQFF
cdr3_nt: TGTGCCACTCTGGAGACCTCCTACAATGAGCAGTTCTTC

j_call: TRBJ1-5
d_call: -
v_call: TRBV6-5
clone_size: -
cdr3_aa: CASSPQDPNQPQHF
cdr3_nt: TGTGCCAGCAGTCCACAGGATCCCAATCAGCCCCAGCATTTT

j_call: TRBJ2-7
d_call: -
v_call: TRBV14
clone_size: -
cdr3_aa: CASTGYGSYEQYF
cdr3_nt: TGTGCCAGCACAGGGTACGGCTCCTACGAGCAGTACTTC

j_call: TRBJ2-5
d_call: -
v_call: TRBV30
clone_size: -
cdr3_aa: CAWSVHDQEETQYF
cdr3_nt: TGTGCCTGGAGTGTACACGACCAAGAAGAGACCCAGTACTTC

j_call: TRBJ2-7
d_call: -
v_call: TRBV12-2
clone_size: -
cdr3_aa: CASRPRRQVYEQYF
cdr3_nt: TGTGCAAGTCGCCCTCGGCGTCAGGTCTACGAGCAGTACTTC

j_call: TRBJ1-1
d_call: TRBD1
v_call: TRBV28
clone_size: -
cdr3_aa: CASSLGQGHTEAFF
cdr3_nt: TGTGCCAGCAGTTTGGGACAGGGGCACACTGAAGCTTTCTTT

j_call: TRBJ2-5
d_call: TRBD2
v_call: TRBV27
clone_size: -
cdr3_aa: CASSLAGDETQYF
cdr3_nt: TGTGCCAGCAGTTTAGCGGGGGACGAGACCCAGTACTTC

j_call: TRBJ2-7
d_call: TRBD1
v_call: TRBV7-9
clone_size: -
cdr3_aa: CASSPGGYEQYF
cdr3_nt: TGTGCCAGCAGCCCAGGGGGATACGAGCAGTACTTC

j_call: TRBJ2-1
d_call: TRBD2
v_call: TRBV2
clone_size: -
cdr3_aa: CASSDPGLAGGGFVDEQFF
cdr3_nt: TGTGCCAGCAGTGACCCGGGACTAGCGGGAGGGGGCTTTGTGGATGAGCAGTTCTTC

j_call: TRBJ2-1
d_call: -
v_call: TRBV7-6
clone_size: once
cdr3_aa: CASSPGPIPSSYNEQFF
cdr3_nt: TGTGCCAGCAGCCCAGGGCCCATCCCAAGCTCCTACAATGAGCAGTTCTTC

j_call: TRBJ1-2
d_call: -
v_call: TRBV25-1
clone_size: -
cdr3_aa: CASSESSGEPEGYGYTF
cdr3_nt: TGTGCCAGCAGTGAATCGAGCGGGGAACCCGAGGGCTATGGCTACACCTTC

j_call: TRBJ2-7
d_call: TRBD2
v_call: TRBV7-6
clone_size: -
cdr3_aa: CASSPLAGVSYEQYF
cdr3_nt: TGTGCCAGCAGCCCCTTAGCGGGAGTTTCCTACGAGCAGTACTTC

j_call: TRBJ2-5
d_call: TRBD2
v_call: TRBV4-1
clone_size: -
cdr3_aa: CASSQGTSGGPMTETQYF
cdr3_nt: TGCGCCAGCAGCCAAGGCACTAGCGGGGGGCCCATGACAGAGACCCAGTACTTC

j_call: TRBJ2-5
d_call: TRBD2
v_call: TRBV5-1
clone_size: -
cdr3_aa: CASSSGLAGVQETQYF
cdr3_nt: TGCGCCAGCAGTTCTGGACTAGCGGGGGTGCAAGAGACCCAGTACTTC

j_call: TRBJ1-2
d_call: TRBD1
v_call: TRBV7-2
clone_size: -
cdr3_aa: CASRFGQAYGYTF
cdr3_nt: TGTGCCAGCAGATTCGGACAGGCCTATGGCTACACCTTC

j_call: TRBJ2-2
d_call: TRBD1
v_call: TRBV25-1
clone_size: -
cdr3_aa: CASSEFLTGSTGELFF
cdr3_nt: TGTGCCAGCAGTGAATTTCTGACAGGGAGCACCGGGGAGCTGTTTTTT

j_call: TRBJ2-7
d_call: -
v_call: TRBV19
clone_size: -
cdr3_aa: CATGTGGHQYF
cdr3_nt: TGTGCCACGGGGACCGGAGGTCACCAGTACTTC

j_call: TRBJ2-7
d_call: -
v_call: TRBV6-6
clone_size: -
cdr3_aa: CASSPDPWDYEQYF
cdr3_nt: TGTGCCAGCAGCCCGGACCCCTGGGACTACGAGCAGTACTTC

j_call: TRBJ1-3
d_call: -
v_call: TRBV30
clone_size: few
cdr3_aa: CAWIFGQGTGNTIYF
cdr3_nt: TGTGCCTGGATCTTTGGCCAAGGGACTGGAAACACCATATATTTT

j_call: TRBJ2-7
d_call: -
v_call: TRBV28
clone_size: once
cdr3_aa: CASSNLDRAYEQYF
cdr3_nt: TGTGCCAGCAGTAACTTGGACAGAGCCTACGAGCAGTACTTC

j_call: TRBJ2-7
d_call: -
v_call: TRBV29-1
clone_size: -
cdr3_aa: CSVEGSDSYEQYF
cdr3_nt: TGCAGCGTTGAGGGATCCGACTCCTACGAGCAGTACTTC